The 30 T cell receptor beta chains below all came from one sample that was sequenced in a study of blood T cells in healthy people across ages. Together with a sample-barcoded 5' primer, a J-beta primer mix was included in a second PCR lasting about 6 to 11 cycles. TCRdb analysed the 5' RACE reads with MiXCR anew, one entry per CDR3 protein. Of about 570,000 distinct CDR3 sequences listed, about 27% are singletons. The data were also submitted as part of a second study, on T cells of mothers and their children.

Sequences were obtained from blood. These receptors were collected from a boy under 10 years old in good health.

The V call is TRBV20-1, the J call TRBJ1-4, with a weak D call TRBD1 (5 bases). Germline V gene data show CDR1 as DFQATT and CDR2 as SNEGSKA (reference sequence). The CDR3 spans 13 residues. Trimming took off 1 base at V and 4 bases at J, with 7 bases between the two ends. The CDR3 nucleotides are TGCAGTGCTAGAGGACAGCTTAATGAAAAACTGTTTTTT. This sequence encodes CSARGQLNEKLFF.

The gene calls are TRBV3-1 and TRBJ2-5; 8 bases agree with TRBD1. The J call is uncertain, as TRBJ2-7 better fits the DNA end. Per the germline V gene, CDR1 is LGHDT and CDR2 is YNNKEL (reference sequence). The CDR3 has 14 residues. CDR3: CASSYTGQGHEQYF. DNA for the CDR3: TGTGCCAGCAGCTACACCGGACAGGGCCACGAGCAGTACTTC.

The chain employs TRBV20-1 and TRBJ2-5; TRBD2 agrees at 12 bases. Judging by the DNA end, TRBJ2-1 fits better; the J call may be wrong. Germline V gene data show CDR1 as DFQATT and CDR2 as SNEGSKA (reference sequence). The CDR3 runs 14 residues. In DNA, the CDR3 is TGCAGTGCCCAGGGACTAGCGGGTTACAATGAGCAGTTCTTC. Amino acids: CSAQGLAGYNEQFF.

The V call is TRBV12-3 or TRBV12-4, the J call TRBJ1-1; possibly TRBD1 for D (5 bases). The CDR3 runs 15 residues. The V end lost 5 bases, the J end lost 1 base, and 14 bases lay between the germline ends. CDR3 nucleotides: TGTGCCAGCAGTATCGAGGGACGGCCGAACACTGAAGCTTTCTTT. This sequence encodes CASSIEGRPNTEAFF.

This clonotype was seen repeatedly, ten times or more. This chain links TRBV5-8 with TRBJ1-5; D call uncertain. This CDR3 is built from 12 residues. Germline V gene lookup returns CDR1 SGHTS and CDR2 YDEGEE. V shed 4 bases and J shed 4 bases, with 6 bases lying between them. The CDR3 sequence: CASSPFNQPQHF. The DNA for the CDR3 is TGTGCCAGCAGCCCGTTTAATCAGCCCCAGCATTTT.

This clonotype was seen a handful of times. The CDR3 region has the DNA TGTGCCAGCAGTGTCAGGGGCCTAGCCCTCGGGACCCAGTACTTC. It translates to CASSVRGLALGTQYF. V is TRBV2 and J is TRBJ2-5, with D possibly being TRBD1 (6 bases). V dropped 4 bases and J dropped 7 bases, with 19 bases sitting between them. Germline V gene data show CDR1 as SNHLY and CDR2 as FYNNEI. The CDR3 runs 15 residues.

This clonotype occurred a few times. J is TRBJ2-4 and V is TRBV7-9; D is possibly TRBD1 or TRBD2 (5 bases each). The CDR3 contains 14 residues. Trimming cost V 0 bases and J 8 bases, with 11 bases left between them. Per the germline V gene, CDR1 is SEHNR and CDR2 is FQNEAQ (reference sequence). CDR3 coding DNA: TGTGCCAGCAGCTTAGCACTCCTGGGGGACATTCAGTACTTC. Its protein product is CASSLALLGDIQYF.

The chain recombines TRBV28 with TRBJ2-6; weak D call: TRBD1 (6 bases). The germline CDR1 and CDR2 sequences are MDHEN and SYDVKM. Trimming took off 1 base at V and 0 bases at J, with 10 bases between the two ends. The CDR3 is 17 residues long. The CDR3 here is CASSLYRDTSGANVLTF. The DNA for the CDR3 is TGTGCCAGCAGTTTATACAGGGACACCTCTGGGGCCAACGTCCTGACTTTC.

CDR3 region: CASSLRQARANSPLHF. CDR3 nucleotide sequence: TGTGCCAGCAGCTTGAGACAGGCAAGGGCTAATTCACCCCTCCACTTT. The chain links TRBV7-8 to TRBJ1-6; the D gene is possibly TRBD1 (6 bases). Germline values: CDR1 SGHVS, CDR2 FQNEAQ. The CDR3 loop spans 16 amino acids. With 3 bases removed from V and 6 bases from J, the gap between germline ends came to 15 bases.

The chain employs TRBV7-2 and TRBJ2-7, with 10 nucleotides matching TRBD1. Losses at the gene ends were 3 bases for V and 2 bases for J; bases not matched to a gene: 4. This CDR3 has 15 residues. Germline loops: CDR1 SGHTA, CDR2 FQGNSA. CDR3 sequence (DNA): TGTGCCAGCAGCTTCGGACAGGGGGGTCCCTACGAGCAGTACTTC. Encoded protein: CASSFGQGGPYEQYF.

Written as DNA, the CDR3 is TGTGCCAGCCAGCGGGGGGGGAGCTCCTACAATGAGCAGTTCTTC. This sequence encodes CASQRGGSSYNEQFF. The chain carries TRBV6-5 and TRBJ2-1, with 10 bases fitting TRBD2. CDR1 and CDR2 (germline): MNHEY, SVGAGI. The CDR3 consists of 15 residues. After removal of 8 bases from V and 0 bases from J, the junction contained 4 bases not matched to a gene.

The chain carries TRBV7-8 and TRBJ1-2, with TRBD1 matching over 8 bases. This CDR3 has 16 residues. Germline lookup yields CDR1 SGHVS and CDR2 FQNEAQ. Trimming took 1 base from V and 5 from J; bases not matched to a gene: 9. The CDR3 region is CASSLETGALFYGYTF. The CDR3, as DNA: TGTGCCAGCAGCTTAGAGACAGGGGCCCTTTTTTATGGCTACACCTTC.

This clonotype showed up many times. This sequence joins TRBV27 and TRBJ1-6; D call uncertain. The CDR3 contains 12 residues. CDR1 is MNHEY, CDR2 SMNVEV, per germline (reference sequence). The V end was cut by 5 bases, the J end by 7 bases, with 6 bases between. The CDR3 region is CASSPINSPLHF. The CDR3 nucleotides are TGTGCCAGCAGTCCCATCAATTCACCCCTCCACTTT.

V and J are TRBV7-2 and TRBJ2-3, with 10 nucleotides matching TRBD2. Germline CDR1 and CDR2: SGHTA and FQGNSA. The CDR3 has 15 residues. V dropped 7 bases and J dropped 8; count of bases not matched to a gene: 12. Here the CDR3 DNA reads TGTGCCAGCACCACCCTAGCGGGAGCCCTTGGTACGCAGTATTTT. It is translated as CASTTLAGALGTQYF.

With regard to this clonotype: A much larger clone differs from this one at a single base, so this may be a read error. This chain connects TRBV7-2 to TRBJ2-3, with a tentative D call TRBD2 (5 bases). The CDR3 covers 18 residues. V was shortened by 1 base and J by 2 bases, with 19 bases between the two germline ends. The germline CDR1 and CDR2 sequences are SGHTA and FQGNSA. CDR3 DNA sequence: TGTGCCAGCAGCTTAGGCCTTCCTGCGGGTTTAAACACAGATACGCAGTATTTT. It yields the protein CASSLGLPAGLNTDTQYF.

The chain combines TRBV20-1 with TRBJ2-3; D remains ambiguous. The CDR3 sequence is 15 residues long. Germline CDR1 reads DFQATT; CDR2 reads SNEGSKA (reference sequence). Trimming removed 4 bases from V and 6 bases from J, with 20 bases in between. CDR3 protein: CSANVGDTSHDTQYF. The CDR3 DNA is TGCAGTGCTAATGTTGGGGATACCTCTCACGATACGCAGTATTTT.

This clonotype was counted only a few times. The genes are TRBV20-1 and TRBJ2-1; D perhaps matches TRBD1 (6 bases). The V and J ends lost 1 base and 4 bases respectively, with 11 bases between them. The CDR3 sequence is 14 residues long. The germline V gene has CDR1 DFQATT and CDR2 SNEGSKA (reference sequence). CDR3 sequence reads: CSARGGGRYNEQFF. CDR3 DNA: TGCAGTGCTAGAGGAGGGGGACGATACAATGAGCAGTTCTTC.

This chain joins TRBV4-3 and TRBJ2-2; D is undetermined. The germline CDR1 and CDR2 sequences are LGHNA and YSLEER. The germline V and J ends were trimmed by 0 bases and 6 bases, with 5 bases remaining between them. This CDR3 region has 13 residues. The CDR3 spells CASSQEDAGELFF. CDR3 DNA: TGCGCCAGCAGCCAAGAAGACGCCGGGGAGCTGTTTTTT.

This clonotype was recorded a few times. As DNA, the CDR3 is TGTGCCAGCAGCCGGGACATACTCTACGAGCAGTACTTC. Protein sequence: CASSRDILYEQYF. The rearrangement uses TRBV5-5 and TRBJ2-1; maybe TRBD1 (6 bases). Matching the DNA end better, TRBJ2-7 makes the J call doubtful. The V gene's germline CDR1 is SGHKS and CDR2 YYEKEE (reference sequence). This CDR3 is built from 13 residues.

The chain employs TRBV12-3 or TRBV12-4 and TRBJ2-5; tentatively, D is TRBD2 (6 bases). The V and J ends lost 8 bases and 4 bases respectively, with 14 bases between them. The CDR3 is made up of 13 amino acids. CDR3 in DNA: TGTGCCAGCTCCGGCGGGGAGTCAGAGACCCAGTACTTC. Its translation: CASSGGESETQYF.

The rearrangement links TRBV30 to TRBJ1-6; 11 nucleotides agree with TRBD1. V trimming: 0 bases; J trimming: 7 bases; junction bases outside the gene matches: 2. The CDR3 loop spans 15 amino acids. Germline V gene sequence: CDR1 GTSNPN, CDR2 SVGIG (reference sequence). The CDR3 sequence is CAWSVRDRGNSPLHF. As DNA, the CDR3 is TGTGCCTGGAGTGTACGGGACAGGGGGAATTCACCCCTCCACTTT.

This clonotype has a handful of counts. Here the CDR3 DNA reads TGTGCCATCAGTGTAGGCGGGAGAGAAGACGAGCAGTACTTC. Amino acids: CAISVGGREDEQYF. The chain recombines TRBV10-3 with TRBJ2-7; 7 bases fit TRBD2. V trimming: 4 bases; J trimming: 5 bases; junction bases outside the gene matches: 8. This CDR3 is built from 14 residues. The germline gives CDR1 ENHRY, CDR2 SYGVKD.

This clonotype came up once. This chain links TRBV29-1 with TRBJ2-3, with a possible D match to TRBD2 (5 bases). The germline V and J ends were trimmed by 7 bases and 0 bases, with 14 bases remaining between them. Germline V gene lookup returns CDR1 SQVTM and CDR2 ANQGSEA. The CDR3 is 14 residues long. The chain's CDR3 is CSGPAGDSTDTQYF. In nucleotides, the CDR3 is TGCAGCGGCCCCGCGGGCGATAGCACAGATACGCAGTATTTT.

This clonotype was seen a few times. This rearrangement joins TRBV7-9 to TRBJ2-5; 9 nucleotides line up with TRBD1. The assigned J gene may be wrong: the sequence end matches TRBJ2-7 better. The CDR3 runs 16 residues. Germline CDR1 and CDR2: SEHNR and FQNEAQ (reference sequence). CDR3 sequence (DNA): TGTGCCAGCAGTTACATCCGGACAGGGGTTCGTTACGAGCAGTACTTC. Amino acids: CASSYIRTGVRYEQYF.

The V and J genes are TRBV6-2 or TRBV6-3 and TRBJ2-1; D tentatively fits TRBD1 or TRBD2 (5 bases each). This CDR3 has 16 amino acids. Per the germline V gene, CDR1 is MNHEY and CDR2 is SVGEGT. Trimming shortened V by 6 bases and J by 2 bases, and 17 bases separated the two germline ends. The CDR3 coding sequence is TGTGCCAGCAGACTCGACTCCCGGGGCCCCTACAATGAGCAGTTCTTC. It encodes CASRLDSRGPYNEQFF.

The CDR3 DNA follows: TGTGCCAGCAGCGTAGTGGGGCGGGAGTACAACAATGAGCAGTTCTTC. This gives the protein CASSVVGREYNNEQFF. The genes are TRBV9 and TRBJ2-5, with 7 bases lining up with TRBD2. The J call may be mistaken, given a closer DNA end match to TRBJ2-1. The CDR3 contains 16 residues. The V gene's germline CDR1 is SGDLS and CDR2 YYNGEE.

This clonotype appeared a few times. The rearrangement joins TRBV25-1 to TRBJ2-5; 8 positions agree with TRBD1. With the DNA end fitting TRBJ2-7 better, the J assignment may be wrong. Germline CDR1 reads MGHDK; CDR2 reads SYGVNS. The CDR3 length is 15 residues. The CDR3 sequence: CASSSTGEHSYEQYF. CDR3 coding DNA: TGTGCCAGCAGTTCGACAGGGGAACACTCCTACGAGCAGTACTTC.

V gene TRBV12-3 or TRBV12-4 combines with J gene TRBJ2-4, with D tentatively TRBD2 (5 bases). The germline V and J ends were trimmed by 3 bases and 0 bases, with 12 bases remaining between them. The CDR3 spans 16 residues. As DNA, the CDR3 is TGTGCCAGCAGTTTTCAGGCGGGTCAAGCCAAAAACATTCAGTACTTC. Amino acid sequence: CASSFQAGQAKNIQYF.

This clonotype turned up a few times. The genes are TRBV20-1 and TRBJ2-5, with 7 bases fitting TRBD2. With V trimmed by 5 bases and J by 5 bases, 14 bases remained unmatched. Germline lookup yields CDR1 DFQATT and CDR2 SNEGSKA (reference sequence). This CDR3 has 15 amino acids. In nucleotides, the CDR3 is TGCAGTGCTTTCCCTAGCGGACTTAAAGGGGAGACCCAGTACTTC. It yields the protein CSAFPSGLKGETQYF.

V usage is TRBV30 and J usage is TRBJ1-1; D possibly corresponds to TRBD1 (6 bases). V was trimmed by 3 bases and J by 6 bases, leaving 11 bases between them. The germline V gene encodes CDR1 GTSNPN and CDR2 SVGIG (reference sequence). This CDR3 is built from 12 residues. The CDR3 is CAWSTGYAEAFF. The CDR3, as DNA: TGTGCCTGGAGCACAGGGTACGCTGAAGCTTTCTTT.